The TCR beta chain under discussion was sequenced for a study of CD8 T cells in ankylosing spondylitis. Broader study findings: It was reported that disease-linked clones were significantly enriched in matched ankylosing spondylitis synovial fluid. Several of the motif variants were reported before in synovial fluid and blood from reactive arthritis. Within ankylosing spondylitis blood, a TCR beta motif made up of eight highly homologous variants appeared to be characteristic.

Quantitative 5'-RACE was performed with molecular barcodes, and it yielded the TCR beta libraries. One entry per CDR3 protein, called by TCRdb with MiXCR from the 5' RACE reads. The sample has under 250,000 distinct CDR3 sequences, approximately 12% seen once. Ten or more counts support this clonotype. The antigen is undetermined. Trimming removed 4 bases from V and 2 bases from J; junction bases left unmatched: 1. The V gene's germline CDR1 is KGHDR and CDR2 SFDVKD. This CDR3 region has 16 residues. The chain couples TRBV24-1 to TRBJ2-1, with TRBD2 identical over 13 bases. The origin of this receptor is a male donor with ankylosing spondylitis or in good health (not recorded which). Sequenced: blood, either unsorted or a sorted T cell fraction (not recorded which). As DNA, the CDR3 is TGTGCCACCAGTGAGGGACTAGCGGGGCCCTACAATGAGCAGTTCTTC. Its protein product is CATSEGLAGPYNEQFF.